The rows below give T cell receptor beta chains drawn from one sample of a study of T cells in localized non-small cell lung cancer. Here immunoSEQ multiplex PCR was the method, and the copy in TCRdb shows in-frame clones only, minus some. The table lists 75,000 to 95,000 clones, roughly 87% of them singletons. Specimen: peripheral blood, collected before any cancer treatment. The origin of the receptors is a man aged 40 to 70 with stage I squamous cell lung carcinoma. Each CDR3 is given with its conserved first and last residue. Each record gives: clone size, V gene, J gene, D gene, CDR3 protein, CDR3 DNA. D genes are given only for firm matches. Size is stated for part of the rows, as once, few or many counts, or as a class when the clone is expanded.

.	TRBV9	TRBJ2-7	.	CASSVEEDFSSYEQYF	TGTGCCAGCAGCGTAGAGGAGGACTTCAGCTCCTACGAGCAGTACTTC
medium-sized	TRBV7-9	TRBJ1-1	.	CASSPFSTEAFF	TGTGCCAGCAGCCCCTTTAGCACTGAAGCTTTCTTT
.	TRBV7-8	TRBJ1-5	.	CASSLGGGSQPQHF	TGTGCCAGCAGCTTAGGAGGGGGAAGTCAGCCCCAGCATTTT
.	TRBV7-2	TRBJ1-3	.	CASSRQRETIYF	TGTGCCAGCAGTCGACAACGTGAGACCATATATTTT
once	TRBV7-2	TRBJ1-6	TRBD1	CASRPGGTGYNSPLHF	TGTGCCAGCAGACCAGGGGGTACCGGATATAATTCACCCCTCCACTTT
.	TRBV29-1	TRBJ1-1	TRBD1	CSTGQDEAFF	TGCAGCACTGGACAGGATGAAGCTTTCTTT
.	TRBV9	TRBJ2-5	.	CASSVGEGTQYF	TGTGCCAGCAGCGTAGGAGAGGGGACCCAGTACTTC
.	TRBV6-5	TRBJ1-1	.	CASSLGRETFF	TGTGCCAGCAGCCTTGGGAGGGAAACTTTCTTT
few	TRBV27	TRBJ2-7	.	CASSSPQGRSSYEQYF	TGTGCCAGCAGTTCACCTCAGGGTCGAAGCTCCTACGAGCAGTACTTC
.	TRBV5-6	TRBJ1-3	TRBD1	CASTRTGGGSNTIYF	TGTGCCAGCACCCGGACAGGGGGCGGCTCAAACACCATATATTTT
.	TRBV9	TRBJ1-1	.	CASSVAGYNTEAFF	TGTGCCAGCAGCGTAGCCGGTTATAACACTGAAGCTTTCTTT
.	TRBV5-1	TRBJ1-5	TRBD1	CASSLVPGGQPQHF	TGCGCCAGCAGCTTAGTTCCAGGGGGTCAGCCCCAGCATTTT
few	TRBV5-1	TRBJ2-1	.	CASSPQQSAESYNEQFF	TGCGCCAGCAGCCCCCAGCAGTCCGCAGAGAGTTACAATGAGCAGTTCTTC
.	TRBV6-1	TRBJ1-1	.	CASSVGYRTEAFF	TGTGCCAGCAGTGTGGGATATCGAACTGAAGCTTTCTTT
few	TRBV6-5	TRBJ1-5	.	CASSYEGGQPQHF	TGTGCCAGCAGTTACGAGGGGGGTCAGCCCCAGCATTTT
few	TRBV4-2	TRBJ1-2	.	CASSQVGGLGYTF	TGTGCCAGCAGCCAAGTAGGGGGATTAGGCTACACCTTC
.	TRBV5-1	TRBJ1-1	.	CASSWRENTEAFF	TGCGCCAGCAGCTGGAGGGAGAACACTGAAGCTTTCTTT
.	TRBV28	TRBJ1-2	.	CAIQLNYGYTF	TGTGCCATCCAGCTAAACTATGGCTACACCTTC
.	TRBV18	TRBJ1-5	.	CASSPQGTGSNQPQHF	TGTGCCAGCTCACCACAGGGGACGGGGAGCAATCAGCCCCAGCATTTT
.	TRBV28	TRBJ1-5	TRBD1	CASSSGGQPVRQPQHF	TGTGCCAGCAGTTCCGGGGGACAGCCAGTGAGACAGCCCCAGCATTTT
.	TRBV6-6	TRBJ2-7	TRBD1	CASRGQFTYEQYF	TGTGCCAGCAGGGGACAGTTCACCTACGAGCAGTACTTC
few	TRBV25-1	TRBJ1-1	.	CASSDPDTEAFF	TGTGCCAGCAGTGATCCGGACACTGAAGCTTTCTTT
.	TRBV19	TRBJ1-1	.	CASSMQSWAEAFF	TGTGCCAGTAGTATGCAGAGTTGGGCTGAAGCTTTCTTT